This TCR beta chain came from a study of T cells in Graves' hyperthyroidism and ophthalmopathy. Cells are PBMCs isolated from 9 to 10 ml of fresh blood. Study-wide findings and caveats: Before onset, ophthalmopathy was predicted by the model a median roughly 6.4 months earlier. Most clonotypes expanded in the thyroid (above 0.001) were also present in blood.

Regions amplified from RNA transcripts were the TCR beta CDR3 regions. The HTBI primer set served for first-round RT-PCR of the TCR CDR3. Using its own MiXCR run on the multiplex PCR reads, TCRdb lists one record per CDR3 protein. The data show 500,000 to 750,000 distinct CDR3 sequences, with 12% to 15% seen just once and roughly 7.7% held by the top ten. Germline V lookup: CDR1 SGHTA, CDR2 FQGNSA. CDR3 length: 17 amino acids. Trimming took off 1 base at V and 3 bases at J, with 18 bases between the two ends. This clonotype was detected ten times or more. As yet, its antigen is unknown. The chain carries TRBV7-2 and TRBJ1-1; maybe TRBD1 (5 bases). Material for sequencing was blood. The receptor's source is a young woman with Graves' ophthalmopathy. The CDR3 DNA sequence: TGTGCCAGCAGCTTAGGTGGGACCCACAGCTTGGACACTGAAGCTTTCTTT. Amino acid sequence: CASSLGGTHSLDTEAFF.